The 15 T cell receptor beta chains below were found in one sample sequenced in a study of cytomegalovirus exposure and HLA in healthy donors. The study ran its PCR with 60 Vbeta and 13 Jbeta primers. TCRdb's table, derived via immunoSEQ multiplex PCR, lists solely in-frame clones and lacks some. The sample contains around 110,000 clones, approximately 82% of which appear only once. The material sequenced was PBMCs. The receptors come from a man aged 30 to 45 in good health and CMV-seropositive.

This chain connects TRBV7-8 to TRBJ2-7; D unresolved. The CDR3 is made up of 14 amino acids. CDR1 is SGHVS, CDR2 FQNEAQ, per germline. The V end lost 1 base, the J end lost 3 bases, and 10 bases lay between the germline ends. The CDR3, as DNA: TGTGCCAGCAGCTTAGGCTCGGTTATCTACGAGCAGTACTTC. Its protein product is CASSLGSVIYEQYF.

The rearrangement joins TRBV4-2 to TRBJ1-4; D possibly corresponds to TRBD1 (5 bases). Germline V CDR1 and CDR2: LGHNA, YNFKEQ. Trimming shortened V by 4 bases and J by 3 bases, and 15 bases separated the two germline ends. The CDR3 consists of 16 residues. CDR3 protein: CASSPRGGDPNEKLFF. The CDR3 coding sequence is TGTGCCAGCAGCCCCCGAGGAGGGGATCCTAATGAAAAACTGTTTTTT.

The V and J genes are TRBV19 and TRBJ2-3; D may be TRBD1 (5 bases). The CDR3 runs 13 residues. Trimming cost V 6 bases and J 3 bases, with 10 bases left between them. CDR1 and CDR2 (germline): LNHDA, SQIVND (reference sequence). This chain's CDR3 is CASRQGSTDTQYF. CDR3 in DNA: TGTGCCAGTAGGCAGGGTTCTACAGATACGCAGTATTTT.

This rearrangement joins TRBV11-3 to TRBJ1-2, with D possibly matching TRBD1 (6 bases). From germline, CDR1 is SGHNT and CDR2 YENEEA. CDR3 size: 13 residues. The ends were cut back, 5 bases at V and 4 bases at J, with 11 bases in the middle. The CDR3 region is CASSREGVYGYTF. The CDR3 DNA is TGTGCCAGCAGCAGAGAGGGGGTCTATGGCTACACCTTC.

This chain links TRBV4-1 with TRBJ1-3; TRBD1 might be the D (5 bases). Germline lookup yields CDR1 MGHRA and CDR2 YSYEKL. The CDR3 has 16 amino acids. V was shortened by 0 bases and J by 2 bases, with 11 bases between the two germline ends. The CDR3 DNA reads TGCGCCAGCAGCCAAGATAGCGGGACCGCTGGAAACACCATATATTTT. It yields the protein CASSQDSGTAGNTIYF.

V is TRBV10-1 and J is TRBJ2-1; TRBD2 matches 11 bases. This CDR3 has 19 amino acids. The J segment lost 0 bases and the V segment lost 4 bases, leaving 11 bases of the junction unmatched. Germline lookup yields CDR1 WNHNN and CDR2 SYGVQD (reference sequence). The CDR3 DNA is TGCGCCAGCAGTGCGCTAGCGGGGGGACAAGCCAGCTCCTACAATGAGCAGTTCTTC. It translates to CASSALAGGQASSYNEQFF.

The CDR3 region is CASGLSSNQPQHF. As DNA, the CDR3 is TGTGCCAGCGGGCTTAGTAGCAATCAGCCCCAGCATTTT. The V gene is TRBV6-1, the J gene TRBJ1-5, with D hard to call. Germline lookup yields CDR1 MNHNS and CDR2 SASEGT. The CDR3 is made up of 13 amino acids. The V gene lost 8 bases and the J gene lost 0 bases, with 8 bases spanning the gap.

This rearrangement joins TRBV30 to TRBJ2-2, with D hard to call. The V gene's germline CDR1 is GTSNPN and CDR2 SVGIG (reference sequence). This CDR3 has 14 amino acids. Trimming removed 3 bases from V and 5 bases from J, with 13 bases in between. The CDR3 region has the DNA TGTGCCTGGAGCCCATTAATTGAGACCGGGGAGCTGTTTTTT. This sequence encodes CAWSPLIETGELFF.

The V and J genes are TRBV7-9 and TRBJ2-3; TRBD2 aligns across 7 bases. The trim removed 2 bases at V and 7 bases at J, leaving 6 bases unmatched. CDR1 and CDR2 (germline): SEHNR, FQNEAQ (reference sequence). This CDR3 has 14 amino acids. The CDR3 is CASSLRTRSHTQYF. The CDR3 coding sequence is TGTGCCAGCAGCTTAAGGACTAGGTCCCATACGCAGTATTTT. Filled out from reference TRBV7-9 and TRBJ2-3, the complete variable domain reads DTGVSQNPRHKITKRGQNVTFRCDPISEHNRLYWYRQTLGQGPEFLTYFQNEAQLEKSRLLSDRFSAERPKGSFSTLEIQRTEQGDSAMYLCASSLRTRSHTQYFGPGTRLTVL.

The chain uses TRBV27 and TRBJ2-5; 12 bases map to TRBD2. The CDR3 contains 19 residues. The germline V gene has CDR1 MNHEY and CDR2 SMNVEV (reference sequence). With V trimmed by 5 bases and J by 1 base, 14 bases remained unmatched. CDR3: CASSPLQLAGGPGQETQYF. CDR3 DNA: TGTGCCAGCAGTCCACTCCAACTAGCGGGAGGCCCCGGCCAAGAGACCCAGTACTTC.

The CDR3 loop is CASSYHGGLSGNTIYF. CDR3 DNA: TGTGCCAGCAGTTACCACGGAGGCCTCTCTGGAAACACCATATATTTT. The V gene is TRBV6-5, the J gene TRBJ1-3; no firm D call. The CDR3 is 16 residues long. Germline V lookup: CDR1 MNHEY, CDR2 SVGAGI. V lost 2 bases and J 0 bases, leaving 11 bases between the germline ends.

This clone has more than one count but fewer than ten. The CDR3 nucleotides read TGTGCCAGCAGCCCAGTCGGGGGTCGCGATTCACCCCTCCACTTT. Protein: CASSPVGGRDSPLHF. This rearrangement joins TRBV13 to TRBJ1-6; weak D call: TRBD1 (5 bases). V was shortened by 5 bases and J by 8 bases, with 16 bases between the two germline ends. From germline, CDR1 is PRHDT and CDR2 FYEKMQ (reference sequence). CDR3 length: 15 amino acids.

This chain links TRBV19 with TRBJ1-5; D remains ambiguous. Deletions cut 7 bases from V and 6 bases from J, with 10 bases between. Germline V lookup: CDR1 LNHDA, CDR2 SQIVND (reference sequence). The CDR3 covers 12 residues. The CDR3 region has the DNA TGTGCCAGTAATTTTTGGAGTCAGCCCCAGCATTTT. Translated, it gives CASNFWSQPQHF.

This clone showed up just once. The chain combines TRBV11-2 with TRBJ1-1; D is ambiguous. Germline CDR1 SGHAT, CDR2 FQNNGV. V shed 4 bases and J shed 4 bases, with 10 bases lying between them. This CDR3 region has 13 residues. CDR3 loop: CASSSAGGTEAFF. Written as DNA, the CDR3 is TGTGCCAGCAGCTCCGCGGGAGGCACTGAAGCTTTCTTT. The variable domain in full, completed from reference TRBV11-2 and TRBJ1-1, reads EAGVAQSPRYKIIEKRQSVAFWCNPISGHATLYWYQQILGQGPKLLIQFQNNGVVDDSQLPKDRFSAERLKGVDSTLKIQPAKLEDSAVYLCASSSAGGTEAFFGQGTRLTVV.

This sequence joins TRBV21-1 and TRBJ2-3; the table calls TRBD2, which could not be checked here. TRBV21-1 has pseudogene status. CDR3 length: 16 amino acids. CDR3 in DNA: TGTGCCAGCAGCGCGCGGACTAGCGGGGTCGGGGATACGCAGTATTTT. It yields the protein CASSARTSGVGDTQYF.